This T cell receptor beta chain derives from a study of cytomegalovirus exposure and HLA in healthy donors. Study-wide results and caveats: Exclusion as indistinguishable affected some V segments, including TRBV6-2 and TRBV6-3. Later analysis identified a missense DCLRE1C variant that was linked to TCR beta V- and J-gene trimming. Analysis was performed later, and it showed HLA-associated TCR beta chains to be more clonally expanded than equally common others. Donor immune exposure was known only as CMV serostatus.

The PCR had 60 Vbeta and 13 Jbeta primers. Data came from immunoSEQ multiplex PCR; TCRdb stores just in-frame clones and leaves some out. In the table there are 110,000 or so clones, roughly three quarters of which are singletons. The CDR3 extends over 15 amino acids. This clone appeared a few times. As yet, its antigen is unknown. The sample taken for sequencing was PBMCs. This receptor was obtained from a man between 25 and 39 years old in good health and CMV-seronegative. The chain combines TRBV21-1 with TRBJ2-7; the table's D call, TRBD1, has no DNA check behind it. TRBV21-1 is designated a pseudogene. CDR3 sequence reads: CASSNDRGRLGEQYF. Here the CDR3 DNA reads TGTGCCAGCAGCAACGACAGGGGGCGATTAGGGGAGCAGTACTTC.